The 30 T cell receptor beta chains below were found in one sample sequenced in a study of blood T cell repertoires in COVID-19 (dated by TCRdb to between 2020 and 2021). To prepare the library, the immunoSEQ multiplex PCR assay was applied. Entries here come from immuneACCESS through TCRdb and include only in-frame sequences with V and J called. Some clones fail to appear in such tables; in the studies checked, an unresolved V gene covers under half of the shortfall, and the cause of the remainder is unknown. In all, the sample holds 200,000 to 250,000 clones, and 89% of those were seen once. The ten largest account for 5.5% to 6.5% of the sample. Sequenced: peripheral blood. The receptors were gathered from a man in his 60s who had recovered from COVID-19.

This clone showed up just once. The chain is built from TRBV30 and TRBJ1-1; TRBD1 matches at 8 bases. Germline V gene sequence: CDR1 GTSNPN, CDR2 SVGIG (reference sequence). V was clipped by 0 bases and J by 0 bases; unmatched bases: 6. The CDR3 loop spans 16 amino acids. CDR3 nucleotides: TGTGCCTGGAGTGTACCCCGGACAGGGATGAACACTGAAGCTTTCTTT. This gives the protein CAWSVPRTGMNTEAFF.

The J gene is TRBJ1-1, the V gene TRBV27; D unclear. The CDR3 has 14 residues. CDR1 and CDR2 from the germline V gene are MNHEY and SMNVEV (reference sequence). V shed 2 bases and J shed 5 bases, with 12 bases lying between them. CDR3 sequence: CASSLVNRRTEAFF. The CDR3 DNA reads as TGTGCCAGCAGTTTAGTTAACAGAAGGACTGAAGCTTTCTTT.

The CDR3, as DNA: TGTGCCAGCACCCCCGGCGGGGGGCGCAACACCATATATTTT. This encodes CASTPGGGRNTIYF. V and J are TRBV2 and TRBJ1-3; possibly TRBD1 for D (6 bases). Germline lookup yields CDR1 SNHLY and CDR2 FYNNEI. V lost 7 bases, J lost 7 bases, and 17 bases lay in between. The CDR3 extends over 14 amino acids. The full variable domain, rest sourced from reference TRBV2 and TRBJ1-3, is EPEVTQTPSHQVTQMGQEVILRCVPISNHLYFYWYRQILGQKVEFLVSFYNNEISEKSEIFDDQFSVERPDGSNFTLKIRSTKLEDSAMYFCASTPGGGRNTIYFGEGSWLTVV.

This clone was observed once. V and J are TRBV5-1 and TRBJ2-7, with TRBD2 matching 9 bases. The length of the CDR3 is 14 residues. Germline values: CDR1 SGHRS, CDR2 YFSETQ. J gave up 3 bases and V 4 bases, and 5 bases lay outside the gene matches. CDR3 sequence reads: CASSLSGGNYEQYF. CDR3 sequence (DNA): TGCGCCAGCAGCCTTAGCGGGGGTAACTACGAGCAGTACTTC.

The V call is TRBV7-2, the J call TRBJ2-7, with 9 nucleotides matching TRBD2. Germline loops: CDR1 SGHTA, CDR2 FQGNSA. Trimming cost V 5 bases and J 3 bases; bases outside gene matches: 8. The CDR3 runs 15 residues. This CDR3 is CASSQRAGGVYEQYF. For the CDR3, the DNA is TGTGCCAGCAGCCAGAGGGCGGGAGGGGTCTACGAGCAGTACTTC.

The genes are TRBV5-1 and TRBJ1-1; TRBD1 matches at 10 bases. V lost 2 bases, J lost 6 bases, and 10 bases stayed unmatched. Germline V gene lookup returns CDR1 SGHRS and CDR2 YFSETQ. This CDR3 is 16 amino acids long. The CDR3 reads CASSLGDRGRSAEAFF. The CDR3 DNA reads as TGCGCCAGCAGCTTAGGGGACAGGGGCCGGAGCGCTGAAGCTTTCTTT.

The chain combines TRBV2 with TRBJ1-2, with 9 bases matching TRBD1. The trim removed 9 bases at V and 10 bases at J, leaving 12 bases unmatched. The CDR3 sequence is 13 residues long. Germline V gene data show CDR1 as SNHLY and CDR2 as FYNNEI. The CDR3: CASMYRGLEDYTF. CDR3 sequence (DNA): TGTGCCAGTATGTACAGGGGGCTAGAGGACTACACCTTC.

CDR3 sequence reads: CASSFRDRVNEQFF. The CDR3 region has the DNA TGTGCCAGTAGTTTCCGGGACAGGGTCAATGAGCAGTTCTTC. This chain uses TRBV19 with TRBJ2-1; 9 bases line up with TRBD1. The V segment lost 5 bases and the J segment 6 bases; nucleotides outside the gene matches: 5. Germline CDR1 is LNHDA and CDR2 is SQIVND (reference sequence). This CDR3 has 14 residues.

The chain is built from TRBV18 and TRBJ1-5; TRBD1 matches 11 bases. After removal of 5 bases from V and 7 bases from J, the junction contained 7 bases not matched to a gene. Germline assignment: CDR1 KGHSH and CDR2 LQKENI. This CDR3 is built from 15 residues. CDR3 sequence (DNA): TGTGCCAGCTCAAAGGACAGGGGGCCCGGACAGCCCCAGCATTTT. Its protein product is CASSKDRGPGQPQHF.

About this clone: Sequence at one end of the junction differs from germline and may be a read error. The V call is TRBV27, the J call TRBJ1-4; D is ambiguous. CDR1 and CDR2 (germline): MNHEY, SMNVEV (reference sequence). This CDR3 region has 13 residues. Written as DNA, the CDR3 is TGTGCCAGTAGTTTGGTTGCAGGAGAAAAACTGTTTTTT. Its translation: CASSLVAGEKLFF.

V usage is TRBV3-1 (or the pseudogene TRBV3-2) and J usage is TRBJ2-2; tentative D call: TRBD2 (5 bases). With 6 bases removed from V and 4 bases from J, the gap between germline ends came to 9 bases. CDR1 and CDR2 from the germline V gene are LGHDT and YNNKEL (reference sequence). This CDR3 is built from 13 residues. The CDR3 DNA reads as TGTGCCAGCAGAAGGGCGGGCACCGGGGAGCTGTTTTTT. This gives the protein CASRRAGTGELFF.

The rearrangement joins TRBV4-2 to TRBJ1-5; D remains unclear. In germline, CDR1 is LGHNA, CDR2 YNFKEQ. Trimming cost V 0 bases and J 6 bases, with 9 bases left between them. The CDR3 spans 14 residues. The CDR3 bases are TGTGCCAGCAGCCAAGAACGACTGAGTCAGCCCCAGCATTTT. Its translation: CASSQERLSQPQHF.

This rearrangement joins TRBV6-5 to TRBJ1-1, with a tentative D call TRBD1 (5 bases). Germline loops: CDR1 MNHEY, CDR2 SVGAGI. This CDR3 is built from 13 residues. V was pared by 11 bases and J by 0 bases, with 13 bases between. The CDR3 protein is CAAGFGLNTEAFF. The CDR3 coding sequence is TGTGCCGCAGGGTTCGGGCTGAACACTGAAGCTTTCTTT.

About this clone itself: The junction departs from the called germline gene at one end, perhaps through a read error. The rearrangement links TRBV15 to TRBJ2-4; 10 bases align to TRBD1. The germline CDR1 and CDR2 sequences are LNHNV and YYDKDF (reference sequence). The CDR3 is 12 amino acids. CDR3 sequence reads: CATSTRLGQGCF. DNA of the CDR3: TGTGCCACCAGTACCCGGTTGGGACAGGGGTGTTTC.

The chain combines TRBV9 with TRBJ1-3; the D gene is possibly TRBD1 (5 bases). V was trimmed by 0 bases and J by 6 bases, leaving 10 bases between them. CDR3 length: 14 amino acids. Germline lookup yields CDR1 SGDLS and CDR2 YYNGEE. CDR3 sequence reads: CASSVGGSENTIYF. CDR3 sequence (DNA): TGTGCCAGCAGCGTAGGGGGCTCGGAAAACACCATATATTTT.

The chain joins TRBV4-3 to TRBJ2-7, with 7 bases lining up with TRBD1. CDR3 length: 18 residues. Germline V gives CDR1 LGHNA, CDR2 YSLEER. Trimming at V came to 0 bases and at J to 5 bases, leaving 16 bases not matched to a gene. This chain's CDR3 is CASSQDRGLRQGQNEQYF. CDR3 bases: TGCGCCAGCAGCCAAGACCGGGGCCTTAGACAGGGTCAAAACGAGCAGTACTTC.

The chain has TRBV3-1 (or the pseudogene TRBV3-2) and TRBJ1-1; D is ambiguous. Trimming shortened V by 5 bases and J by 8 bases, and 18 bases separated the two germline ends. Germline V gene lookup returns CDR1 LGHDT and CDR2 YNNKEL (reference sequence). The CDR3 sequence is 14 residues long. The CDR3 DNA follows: TGTGCCAGCAGCGAACCGGGCGGAAGGAGGGAAGCTTTCTTT. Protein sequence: CASSEPGGRREAFF.

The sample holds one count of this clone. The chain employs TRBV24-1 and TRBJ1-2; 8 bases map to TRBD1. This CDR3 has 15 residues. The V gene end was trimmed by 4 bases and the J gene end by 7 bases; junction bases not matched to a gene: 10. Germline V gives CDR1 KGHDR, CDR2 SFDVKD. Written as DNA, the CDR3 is TGTGCCACCAGTGACCCAGCCTCAGGGGGCTTTGGCTACACCTTC. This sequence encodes CATSDPASGGFGYTF.

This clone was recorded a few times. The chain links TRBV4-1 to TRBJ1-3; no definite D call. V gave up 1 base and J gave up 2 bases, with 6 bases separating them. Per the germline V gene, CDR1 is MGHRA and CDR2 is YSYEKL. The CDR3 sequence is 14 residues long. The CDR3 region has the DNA TGCGCCAGCAGCCAAGTTTTAGCTGGAAACACCATATATTTT. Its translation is CASSQVLAGNTIYF.

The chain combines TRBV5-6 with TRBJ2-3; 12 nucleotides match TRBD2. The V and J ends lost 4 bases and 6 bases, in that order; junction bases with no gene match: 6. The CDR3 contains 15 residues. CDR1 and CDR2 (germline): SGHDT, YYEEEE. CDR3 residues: CASSATSGGMDTQYF. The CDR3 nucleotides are TGTGCCAGCAGCGCTACTAGCGGGGGGATGGATACGCAGTATTTT.

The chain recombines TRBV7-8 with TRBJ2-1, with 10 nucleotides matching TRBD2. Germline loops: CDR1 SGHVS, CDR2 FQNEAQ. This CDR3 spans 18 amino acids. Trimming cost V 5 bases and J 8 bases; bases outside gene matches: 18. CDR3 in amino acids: CASSRTSGGTGGRYEQFF. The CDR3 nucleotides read TGTGCCAGCAGCCGGACTAGCGGAGGGACCGGGGGGCGGTATGAGCAGTTCTTC. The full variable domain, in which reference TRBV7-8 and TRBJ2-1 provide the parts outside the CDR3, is GAGVSQSPRYKVAKRGQDVALRCDPISGHVSLFWYQQALGQGPEFLTYFQNEAQLDKSGLPSDRFFAERPEGSVSTLKIQRTQQEDSAVYLCASSRTSGGTGGRYEQFFGPGTRLTVL.

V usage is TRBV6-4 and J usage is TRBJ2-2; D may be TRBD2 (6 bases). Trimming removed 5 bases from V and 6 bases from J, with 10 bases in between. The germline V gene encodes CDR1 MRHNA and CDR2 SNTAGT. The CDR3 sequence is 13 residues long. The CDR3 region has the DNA TGTGCCAGCAGTTCGGACTACCCCGGGGAGCTGTTTTTT. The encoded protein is CASSSDYPGELFF.

The CDR3 protein is CASSPLSLDTQYF. CDR3 sequence (DNA): TGTGCCAGCTCACCCCTGAGTCTAGATACGCAGTATTTT. This sequence joins TRBV18 and TRBJ2-3; D call uncertain. The germline V gene encodes CDR1 KGHSH and CDR2 LQKENI. Trimming pared 3 bases from V and 5 bases from J, leaving 9 bases between. The CDR3 has 13 amino acids.

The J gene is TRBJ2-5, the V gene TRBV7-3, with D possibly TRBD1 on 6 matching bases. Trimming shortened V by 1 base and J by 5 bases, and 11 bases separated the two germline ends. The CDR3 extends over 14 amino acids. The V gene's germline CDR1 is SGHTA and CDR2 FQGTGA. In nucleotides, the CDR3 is TGTGCCAGCAGCTTAATGTCAGGGGCCGAGACCCAGTACTTC. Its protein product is CASSLMSGAETQYF.

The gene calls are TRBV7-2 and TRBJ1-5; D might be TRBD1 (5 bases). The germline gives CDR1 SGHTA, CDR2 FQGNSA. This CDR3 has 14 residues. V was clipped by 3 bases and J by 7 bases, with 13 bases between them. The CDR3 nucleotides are TGTGCCAGCAGCTTCGGCCAGGGAGGGCAGCCCCAGCATTTT. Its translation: CASSFGQGGQPQHF.

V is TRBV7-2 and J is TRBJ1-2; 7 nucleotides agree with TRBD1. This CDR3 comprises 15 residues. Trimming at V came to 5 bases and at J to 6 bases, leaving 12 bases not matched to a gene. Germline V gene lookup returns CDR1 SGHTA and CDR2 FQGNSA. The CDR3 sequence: CASSPTPPTGDGYTF. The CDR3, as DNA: TGTGCCAGCAGCCCTACCCCCCCTACAGGGGATGGCTACACCTTC.

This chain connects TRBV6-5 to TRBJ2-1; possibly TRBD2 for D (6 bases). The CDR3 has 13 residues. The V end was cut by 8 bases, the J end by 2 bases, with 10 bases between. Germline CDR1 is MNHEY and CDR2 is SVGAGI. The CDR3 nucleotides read TGTGCCAGCGCCTGGAGGGCCTACAATGAGCAGTTCTTC. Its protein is CASAWRAYNEQFF.

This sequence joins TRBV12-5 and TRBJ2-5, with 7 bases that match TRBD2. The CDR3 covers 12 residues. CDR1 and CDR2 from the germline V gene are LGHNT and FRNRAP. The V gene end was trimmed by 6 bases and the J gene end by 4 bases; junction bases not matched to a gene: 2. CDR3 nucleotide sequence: TGTGCTAGTGGAGGACTAGGAGAGACCCAGTACTTC. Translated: CASGGLGETQYF.

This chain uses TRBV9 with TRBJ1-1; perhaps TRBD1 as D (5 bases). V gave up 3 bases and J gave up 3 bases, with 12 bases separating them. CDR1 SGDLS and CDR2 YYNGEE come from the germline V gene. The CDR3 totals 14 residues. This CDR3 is CASSARQWDTEAFF. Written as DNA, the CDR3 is TGTGCCAGCAGCGCCCGACAGTGGGACACTGAAGCTTTCTTT.

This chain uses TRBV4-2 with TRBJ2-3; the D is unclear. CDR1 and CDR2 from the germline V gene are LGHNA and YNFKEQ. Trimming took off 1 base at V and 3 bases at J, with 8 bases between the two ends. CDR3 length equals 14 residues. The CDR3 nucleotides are TGTGCCAGCAGCCAAGGGAGAGCGACAGATACGCAGTATTTT. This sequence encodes CASSQGRATDTQYF.